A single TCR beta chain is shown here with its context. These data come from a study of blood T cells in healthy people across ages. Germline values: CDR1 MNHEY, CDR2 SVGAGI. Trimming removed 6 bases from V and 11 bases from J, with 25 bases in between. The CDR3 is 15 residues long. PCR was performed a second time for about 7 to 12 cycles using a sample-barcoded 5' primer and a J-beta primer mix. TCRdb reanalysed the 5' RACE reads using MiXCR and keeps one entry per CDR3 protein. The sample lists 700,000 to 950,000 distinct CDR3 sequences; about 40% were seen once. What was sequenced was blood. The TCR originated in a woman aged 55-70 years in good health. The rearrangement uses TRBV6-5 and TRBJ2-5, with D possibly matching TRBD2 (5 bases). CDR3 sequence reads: CASSRAVPVYNEQYF. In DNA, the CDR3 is TGTGCCAGCAGCCGAGCGGTTCCCGTCTACAATGAGCAGTACTTC.